Shown below are 28 T cell receptor beta chains from a single sample sequenced in a study of Graves' ophthalmopathy and Graves' hyperthyroidism. RNA transcripts served as template for amplifying TCR beta CDR3 sequences. Second-round multiplex PCR came after a first-round RT-PCR that employed HTBI primers. Each CDR3 protein is one row after TCRdb ran MiXCR on the multiplex PCR reads. The sample contains 600,000 to 700,000 distinct CDR3 sequences, approximately 39% of which appear only once. Sequencing was done on a sample of peripheral blood. The receptors originated from an adult man with Graves' ophthalmopathy.

This clonotype has a count of ten or more. V is TRBV20-1 and J is TRBJ1-5; a weak D match, TRBD1 (5 bases). The V end was cut by 6 bases, the J end by 0 bases, with 15 bases between. The CDR3 length is 15 residues. From germline, CDR1 is DFQATT and CDR2 SNEGSKA (reference sequence). CDR3 amino acids: CSAGRGEYSNQPQHF. The CDR3 DNA reads as TGCAGTGCCGGGAGGGGAGAATATAGCAATCAGCCCCAGCATTTT.

This clonotype has a count of ten or more. V and J are TRBV11-2 and TRBJ2-7, with TRBD1 as a possible D gene (6 bases). This CDR3 is built from 14 residues. Germline CDR1 and CDR2: SGHAT and FQNNGV. Trimming took off 1 base at V and 4 bases at J, with 11 bases between the two ends. CDR3 in amino acids: CASSLAGDGYEQYF. The CDR3 DNA reads TGTGCCAGCAGCTTAGCAGGGGATGGGTACGAGCAGTACTTC.

The chain uses TRBV7-9 and TRBJ1-5, with D possibly matching TRBD1 (5 bases). Germline V gene data show CDR1 as SEHNR and CDR2 as FQNEAQ (reference sequence). V was cut by 5 bases and J by 0 bases, with 23 bases left in between. The CDR3 spans 19 residues. The DNA for the CDR3 is TGTGCCAGCAGCCCCGGGACGGCAGGAGACTCTAATAGCAATCAGCCCCAGCATTTT. Amino acid sequence: CASSPGTAGDSNSNQPQHF.

The chain recombines TRBV25-1 with TRBJ1-5, with TRBD1 identical over 10 bases. Unmatched junction bases numbered 5, after V lost 8 bases and J lost 1 base. The CDR3 loop spans 15 amino acids. Germline CDR1 is MGHDK and CDR2 is SYGVNS. The CDR3: CASVGQGGSNQPQHF. The CDR3 DNA follows: TGTGCCAGCGTTGGACAGGGGGGGAGCAATCAGCCCCAGCATTTT.

Comments on this clonotype: The conserved final phenylalanine or tryptophan is absent from the CDR3, which likely points to a read error. Because the CDR3's place on the DNA is in doubt, the DNA is left out and the CDR3 is given as listed by TCRdb. The chain combines TRBV9 with TRBJ2-5. The CDR3 region is 8 residues in length, termini included. The V gene's germline CDR1 is SGDLS and CDR2 YYNGEE. This chain's CDR3 is CASSVEYT.

The sample holds many counts of this clonotype. This chain uses TRBV2 with TRBJ1-2, with D uncertain. Trimming cost V 3 bases and J 6 bases, with 11 bases left between them. The CDR3 is made up of 13 amino acids. The germline V gene has CDR1 SNHLY and CDR2 FYNNEI. CDR3 in DNA: TGTGCCAGCAGTGATGGCGTAGCACATGGCTACACCTTC. It yields the protein CASSDGVAHGYTF.

Regarding this clonotype: This likely comes from a read error, as the CDR3 has no conserved phenylalanine or tryptophan at its end. This chain links TRBV19 with TRBJ1-2, with 7 bases fitting TRBD1. J was trimmed by 7 bases and V by 4 bases; bases with no gene match: 12. Germline lookup yields CDR1 LNHDA and CDR2 SQIVND (reference sequence). CDR3 length: 15 amino acids. The CDR3 loop is CASSNRQTGFLGYTL. DNA for the CDR3: TGTGCCAGTAGTAACCGACAGACAGGGTTCCTTGGCTACACCTTG.

This chain links TRBV7-9 with TRBJ1-6; D possibly corresponds to TRBD1 (5 bases). The CDR3 length is 11 residues. CDR1 and CDR2 (germline): SEHNR, FQNEAQ (reference sequence). The germline V and J ends were trimmed by 6 bases and 14 bases, with 11 bases remaining between them. The DNA of the CDR3 is TGTGCCAGCAGGGCCGGGGGGTCCCTCCACTTT. It specifies CASRAGGSLHF.

This clonotype was seen a handful of times. This sequence may be a read error, since a much larger clone differs from it by one base. The chain couples TRBV28 to TRBJ2-7, with a possible D match to TRBD1 (5 bases). The CDR3 sequence is 13 residues long. V was trimmed by 5 bases and J by 1 base, leaving 9 bases between them. Germline lookup yields CDR1 MDHEN and CDR2 SYDVKM. The CDR3 protein is CASSHDRSYEQYF. CDR3 DNA sequence: TGTGCCAGCAGTCACGACAGATCCTACGAGCAGTACTTC.

The J gene is TRBJ2-5, the V gene TRBV15; 9 nucleotides align to TRBD1. The germline CDR1 and CDR2 sequences are LNHNV and YYDKDF (reference sequence). The V segment lost 4 bases and the J segment 5 bases; nucleotides outside the gene matches: 14. This CDR3 has 17 residues. The CDR3 sequence is CATSIGQGRNSGETQYF. The CDR3, as DNA: TGTGCCACCAGCATCGGACAGGGGCGGAATAGCGGGGAGACCCAGTACTTC.

A few counts support this clonotype. This rearrangement joins TRBV5-6 to TRBJ2-7, with 7 positions matching TRBD1. Germline CDR1 SGHDT, CDR2 YYEEEE. This CDR3 region has 15 residues. The V segment lost 4 bases and the J segment 4 bases; nucleotides outside the gene matches: 11. The DNA of the CDR3 is TGTGCCAGCAGCCGATCCCCGAGGGGGCTATACGAGCAGTACTTC. The encoded protein is CASSRSPRGLYEQYF.

This rearrangement joins TRBV12-3 or TRBV12-4 to TRBJ2-2; D is unresolved. V was cut by 6 bases and J by 7 bases, with 9 bases left in between. The CDR3 is made up of 12 amino acids. The CDR3 loop is CASSQDSGELFF. Here the CDR3 DNA reads TGTGCCAGCAGCCAAGATAGCGGGGAGCTGTTTTTT.

This clonotype was seen at least ten times. The chain joins TRBV2 to TRBJ1-5; no definite D call. Trimming left V 2 bases short and J 3 bases short, with 8 bases between. This CDR3 comprises 14 residues. Germline CDR1 is SNHLY and CDR2 is FYNNEI. The CDR3 DNA sequence: TGTGCCAGCAGTGAACTTGGTATCAATCAGCCCCAGCATTTT. Residues: CASSELGINQPQHF.

This clonotype was detected ten times or more. CDR3 protein: CATSESTSGAGQETQYF. The DNA for the CDR3 is TGTGCCACCAGTGAGTCGACTAGCGGGGCGGGTCAAGAGACCCAGTACTTC. The chain joins TRBV24-1 to TRBJ2-5, with TRBD2 matching 11 bases. Trimming at V came to 4 bases and at J to 2 bases, leaving 8 bases not matched to a gene. The CDR3 is 17 amino acids. Germline V gene lookup returns CDR1 KGHDR and CDR2 SFDVKD.

The table lists this clonotype with many counts. The V gene is TRBV25-1, the J gene TRBJ2-7; D gene unclear. The length of the CDR3 is 14 residues. The V gene lost 2 bases and the J gene lost 3 bases, with 11 bases spanning the gap. The germline V gene has CDR1 MGHDK and CDR2 SYGVNS. The DNA of the CDR3 is TGTGCCAGCAGTGAAGGTGGAGCCTACTACGAGCAGTACTTC. Translation gives CASSEGGAYYEQYF.

This sequence joins TRBV6-4 and TRBJ2-3; D remains ambiguous. Trimming took off 5 bases at V and 1 base at J, with 13 bases between the two ends. Germline V gene sequence: CDR1 MRHNA, CDR2 SNTAGT. CDR3 length equals 15 residues. DNA of the CDR3: TGTGCCAGCAGTTTGAGTTCCTACCGCACAGATACGCAGTATTTT. Protein sequence: CASSLSSYRTDTQYF.

This clonotype has ten or more counts. J is TRBJ2-7 and V is TRBV2, with 10 nucleotides matching TRBD1. V was clipped by 0 bases and J by 1 base; unmatched bases: 3. This CDR3 region has 16 residues. Per germline, CDR1 SNHLY and CDR2 FYNNEI. DNA for the CDR3: TGTGCCAGCAGTGAAGCGTGGGGACAGGGGTCCTACGAGCAGTACTTC. Its translation is CASSEAWGQGSYEQYF.

This clonotype was seen ten or more times. This chain joins TRBV15 and TRBJ2-7; TRBD1 matches 8 bases. The CDR3 covers 15 residues. With 4 bases clipped from V and 3 bases from J, the junction kept 8 bases outside the gene matches. Germline CDR1 is LNHNV and CDR2 is YYDKDF (reference sequence). The CDR3 region has the DNA TGTGCCACCAGCACACCGGGACAGGATGGCTACGAGCAGTACTTC. Encoded protein: CATSTPGQDGYEQYF.

This chain uses TRBV12-3 or TRBV12-4 with TRBJ1-2; D is ambiguous. With 0 bases removed from V and 8 bases from J, the gap between germline ends came to 13 bases. CDR3 size: 14 residues. The CDR3 loop is CASSLAGIFDGYTF. The CDR3 DNA sequence: TGTGCCAGCAGTTTAGCTGGGATTTTTGACGGCTACACCTTC.

This clonotype appeared a few times. J is TRBJ1-1 and V is TRBV2; no clear D gene. The CDR3 is 15 amino acids. Germline loops: CDR1 SNHLY, CDR2 FYNNEI. V gave up 6 bases and J gave up 1 base, with 15 bases separating them. In DNA, the CDR3 is TGTGCCAGCAGGAGAGGGATCCCCCGGAACACTGAAGCTTTCTTT. Translated, it gives CASRRGIPRNTEAFF.

The V gene is TRBV7-9, the J gene TRBJ2-7; D gene unclear. The J call is uncertain, as TRBJ2-1 better fits the DNA end. CDR3 length: 13 residues. Germline loops: CDR1 SEHNR, CDR2 FQNEAQ (reference sequence). The CDR3 spells CASSLAPSHEQFF. In DNA form, the CDR3 reads TGTGCCAGCAGCTTAGCGCCCAGCCACGAGCAGTTCTTC.

This clonotype was observed at least ten times. The J gene is TRBJ2-7, the V gene TRBV15; 10 bases are a match to TRBD1. Trimming took 8 bases from V and 3 from J; bases not matched to a gene: 7. Looked up from germline, CDR1 is LNHNV and CDR2 is YYDKDF (reference sequence). This CDR3 region has 14 residues. The CDR3 coding sequence is TGTGCCACCCGATCCGGGACAGGGGACTACGAGCAGTACTTC. The encoded protein is CATRSGTGDYEQYF. Supplemented by reference TRBV15 and TRBJ2-7, the full variable domain reads DAMVIQNPRYQVTQFGKPVTLSCSQTLNHNVMYWYQQKSSQAPKLLFHYYDKDFNNEADTPDNFQSRRPNTSFCFLDIRSPGLGDTAMYLCATRSGTGDYEQYFGPGTRLTVT.

This clonotype was seen repeatedly, ten times or more. The CDR3 region has the DNA TGCAGTGCTAGACCCTCGGGGGGCCCAGGGGAGACCCAGTACTTC. Translating gives CSARPSGGPGETQYF. The chain is built from TRBV20-1 and TRBJ2-5; tentative D call: TRBD2 (7 bases). V was trimmed by 2 bases and J by 5 bases, leaving 18 bases between them. This CDR3 has 15 amino acids. Germline CDR1 reads DFQATT; CDR2 reads SNEGSKA (reference sequence).

The chain uses TRBV9 and TRBJ2-2; D is ambiguous. Looked up from germline, CDR1 is SGDLS and CDR2 is YYNGEE. CDR3 length: 15 amino acids. Trimming took 4 bases from V and 6 from J, leaving 16 bases between them. CDR3 nucleotides: TGTGCCAGCAGCTCCTCTCTGGACCCACCCGGGGAGCTGTTTTTT. This sequence encodes CASSSSLDPPGELFF.

The V and J genes are TRBV7-9 and TRBJ2-3; D remains unclear. V was clipped by 5 bases and J by 7 bases, with 10 bases between them. The CDR3 extends over 12 amino acids. CDR1 is SEHNR and CDR2 is FQNEAQ in the germline V gene (reference sequence). CDR3 sequence: CASSPTPNTQYF. CDR3 in DNA: TGTGCCAGCAGCCCGACCCCAAATACGCAGTATTTT.

This clonotype was observed at least ten times. The chain has TRBV24-1 and TRBJ1-1; D remains ambiguous. Germline CDR1 is KGHDR and CDR2 is SFDVKD. Trimming took off 3 bases at V and 11 bases at J, with 12 bases between the two ends. This CDR3 has 12 residues. The CDR3 DNA follows: TGTGCCACCAGTGATCGGCGGTCAGTGGCTTTCTTT. It codes for CATSDRRSVAFF.

V and J are TRBV6-1 and TRBJ1-6; TRBD1 might be the D (6 bases). CDR3 length: 13 residues. Germline V CDR1 and CDR2: MNHNS, SASEGT. V was trimmed by 5 bases and J by 9 bases, leaving 11 bases between them. The CDR3 loop is CASSYGGTSPLHF. DNA of the CDR3: TGTGCCAGCAGTTACGGGGGCACTTCACCCCTCCACTTT.

The V gene is TRBV5-1, the J gene TRBJ2-2; D not resolved. The CDR3 covers 15 residues. Trimming cost V 4 bases and J 0 bases, with 10 bases left between them. CDR1 SGHRS and CDR2 YFSETQ come from the germline V gene. CDR3: CASSQVQSNTGELFF. The CDR3 DNA follows: TGCGCCAGCAGCCAAGTGCAGTCGAACACCGGGGAGCTGTTTTTT. Filled out from reference TRBV5-1 and TRBJ2-2, the complete variable domain reads KAGVTQTPRYLIKTRGQQVTLSCSPISGHRSVSWYQQTPGQGLQFLFEYFSETQRNKGNFPGRFSGRQFSNSRSEMNVSTLELGDSALYLCASSQVQSNTGELFFGEGSRLTVL.